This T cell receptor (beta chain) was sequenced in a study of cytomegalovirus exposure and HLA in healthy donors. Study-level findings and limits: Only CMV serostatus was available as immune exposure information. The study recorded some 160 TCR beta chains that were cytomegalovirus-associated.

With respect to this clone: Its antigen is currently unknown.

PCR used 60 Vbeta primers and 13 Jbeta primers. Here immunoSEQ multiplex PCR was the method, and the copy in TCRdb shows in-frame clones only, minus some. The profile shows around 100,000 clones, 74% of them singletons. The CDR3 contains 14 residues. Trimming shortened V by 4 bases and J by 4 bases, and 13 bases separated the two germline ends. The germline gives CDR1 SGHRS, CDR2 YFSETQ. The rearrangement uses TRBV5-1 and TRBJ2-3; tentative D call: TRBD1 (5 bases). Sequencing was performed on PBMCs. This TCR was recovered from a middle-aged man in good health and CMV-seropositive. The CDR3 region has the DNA TGCGCCAGCAGCCCGCCGGCAGGGCCAGATACGCAGTATTTT. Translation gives CASSPPAGPDTQYF.